A single sample gave rise to the 32 T cell receptor beta chains below, sequenced in a study of regulatory T cells in long-lasting Graves disease. Time point here: newly diagnosed GD, antithyroid drugs for less than 3 months. Scientists built the TCR library using RNA that was extracted from PBMCs. TCR beta libraries were built with iRepertoire HTBI primers and Arm-PCR of CDR3 regions. MiXCR, run by TCRdb on the multiplex PCR reads, gives a single entry per CDR3 protein. Counted here are 420,000 or so distinct CDR3 sequences, about 15% occurring once; the ten biggest clones make up around 23%. These records were also assigned to another study, of T cells in Graves' hyperthyroidism and ophthalmopathy.

Sequences were derived from peripheral blood mononuclear cells (PBMCs), sampled at new diagnosis, from a patient treated with antithyroid drugs. The receptors derive from a woman younger than 30 with Graves disease.

The rearrangement joins TRBV20-1 to TRBJ2-4, with 8 bases that match TRBD2. J lost 4 bases, V lost 3 bases, and 11 bases had no gene match. This CDR3 is 16 amino acids long. The germline gives CDR1 DFQATT, CDR2 SNEGSKA (reference sequence). The CDR3 is CSARGPGGPYKNIQYF. As DNA, the CDR3 is TGCAGTGCTAGGGGCCCGGGAGGGCCTTATAAAAACATTCAGTACTTC.

There are many counts of this clonotype. The rearrangement links TRBV10-3 to TRBJ2-7, with D tentatively TRBD2 (6 bases). The CDR3 loop spans 14 amino acids. The germline V gene encodes CDR1 ENHRY and CDR2 SYGVKD. V lost 3 bases and J lost 0, with 9 bases in between. The CDR3 here is CAISERGSSYEQYF. The DNA of the CDR3 is TGTGCCATCAGTGAACGGGGGAGCTCCTACGAGCAGTACTTC.

This clonotype was observed a handful of times. The V gene is TRBV20-1, the J gene TRBJ2-7, with 10 bases fitting TRBD2. Trimming took 1 base from V and 0 from J; bases not matched to a gene: 3. The CDR3 covers 15 residues. Germline V gene lookup returns CDR1 DFQATT and CDR2 SNEGSKA (reference sequence). In nucleotides, the CDR3 is TGCAGTGCTAGAGTCAGCGGGAGGGGCTCCTACGAGCAGTACTTC. Translated, it gives CSARVSGRGSYEQYF.

The table lists this clonotype with a few counts. The chain employs TRBV6-2 or TRBV6-3 and TRBJ1-1; D is undetermined. This CDR3 is built from 14 residues. The germline V gene encodes CDR1 MNHEY and CDR2 SVGEGT. Trimming left V 0 bases short and J 1 base short, with 6 bases between. The CDR3 sequence is CASSYSWGNTEAFF. CDR3 sequence (DNA): TGTGCCAGCAGTTACTCGTGGGGGAACACTGAAGCTTTCTTT.

Turning to this clonotype: A clone one base away is much larger, so this may be a read error. The conserved closing phenylalanine or tryptophan is absent in this CDR3, likely reflecting a read error. This chain joins TRBV27 and TRBJ2-1; 12 bases align to TRBD2. V lost 8 bases and J lost 4; bases outside the gene matches: 6. CDR3 length equals 15 residues. Germline loops: CDR1 MNHEY, CDR2 SMNVEV (reference sequence). The CDR3 nucleotides read TGTGCCAGCGGAGATGGACTAGCGGGATACAATGAGCAGTTCCTC. Its protein is CASGDGLAGYNEQFL.

This clonotype showed up many times. The chain uses TRBV7-2 and TRBJ2-7; possibly TRBD1 or TRBD2 for D (5 bases each). V lost 1 base and J 6 bases, leaving 10 bases between the germline ends. The CDR3 is 13 residues long. CDR1 and CDR2 (germline): SGHTA, FQGNSA. CDR3 amino acids: CASSLVRAGEQYF. CDR3 DNA sequence: TGTGCCAGCAGCTTAGTCAGGGCGGGCGAGCAGTACTTC.

V gene TRBV10-2 combines with J gene TRBJ2-1; TRBD2 aligns across 13 bases. Germline V gives CDR1 WSHSY, CDR2 SAAADI. CDR3 size: 15 residues. V lost 7 bases, J lost 9 bases, and 9 bases stayed unmatched. Written as DNA, the CDR3 is TGCGCCAGCACAGGGACTAGCGGGATGCTTCGTGAGCAGTTCTTC. As protein: CASTGTSGMLREQFF.

This clonotype has a count of ten or more. The gene calls are TRBV30 and TRBJ2-1; 8 bases agree with TRBD2. The CDR3 spans 14 residues. Germline-derived CDR1 and CDR2 are GTSNPN and SVGIG (reference sequence). Trimming cost V 1 base and J 8 bases; bases outside gene matches: 7. CDR3 bases: TGTGCCTGGAGTGGGAGCGGGAGTATCTATGAGCAGTTCTTC. Translating gives CAWSGSGSIYEQFF.

The chain links TRBV10-3 to TRBJ1-5; no clear D. This CDR3 is built from 14 residues. CDR1 and CDR2 from the germline V gene are ENHRY and SYGVKD. Trimming left V 10 bases short and J 5 bases short, with 18 bases between. The CDR3 sequence: CASIPSRGYQPQHF. The CDR3 DNA sequence: TGTGCCAGCATCCCCTCCCGGGGATATCAGCCCCAGCATTTT.

This clonotype appeared a few times. The rearrangement joins TRBV6-2 or TRBV6-3 to TRBJ2-1; unclear D gene. Germline-derived CDR1 and CDR2 are MNHEY and SVGEGT. This CDR3 has 13 residues. V was clipped by 8 bases and J by 4 bases, with 12 bases between them. DNA of the CDR3: TGTGCCAGCGGTATAACAGAATACAATGAGCAGTTCTTC. Translation gives CASGITEYNEQFF.

Only a few counts were recorded for this clonotype. This chain connects TRBV7-2 to TRBJ1-2; D call uncertain. The V and J ends lost 2 bases and 4 bases respectively, with 17 bases between them. CDR1 and CDR2 (germline): SGHTA, FQGNSA. The CDR3 consists of 16 residues. The CDR3 loop reads CASSLNPPSQAYGYTF. For the CDR3, the DNA is TGTGCCAGCAGCTTAAACCCTCCCTCTCAAGCCTATGGCTACACCTTC.

This clonotype has a count of ten or more. The chain is built from TRBV29-1 and TRBJ2-4, with 9 positions matching TRBD2. J lost 6 bases, V lost 4 bases, and 1 base had no gene match. Germline V gene lookup returns CDR1 SQVTM and CDR2 ANQGSEA. The CDR3 sequence is 12 residues long. The CDR3: CSVGLAANIQYF. As DNA, the CDR3 is TGCAGCGTTGGACTAGCGGCAAACATTCAGTACTTC.

This clonotype was detected ten times or more. The chain links TRBV6-1 to TRBJ2-7; 9 bases are a match to TRBD1. Germline CDR1 and CDR2: MNHNS and SASEGT. CDR3 length equals 18 residues. With 6 bases clipped from V and 3 bases from J, the junction kept 18 bases outside the gene matches. CDR3 protein: CASRAFRTGDSAGYEQYF. The CDR3, as DNA: TGTGCCAGCAGAGCCTTCAGGACAGGGGACTCGGCGGGCTACGAGCAGTACTTC.

This clonotype was seen many times. V usage is TRBV11-2 and J usage is TRBJ1-1, with D perhaps TRBD1 (5 bases). The germline V and J ends were trimmed by 1 base and 3 bases, with 18 bases remaining between them. The CDR3 sequence is 17 residues long. CDR1 is SGHAT, CDR2 FQNNGV, per germline. The CDR3 DNA is TGTGCCAGCAGCTTAGGGCAATCGGGCGAAGGGGACACTGAAGCTTTCTTT. Protein: CASSLGQSGEGDTEAFF.

This rearrangement joins TRBV19 to TRBJ2-3; D uncertain. Germline CDR1 and CDR2: LNHDA and SQIVND (reference sequence). The CDR3 is made up of 14 amino acids. V lost 2 bases and J 2 bases, leaving 8 bases between the germline ends. CDR3 protein: CASSIMAATDTQYF. As DNA, the CDR3 is TGTGCCAGTAGTATAATGGCAGCCACAGATACGCAGTATTTT.

There are a few counts of this clonotype. The CDR3 loop reads CASSSPLSGANVLTF. In DNA, the CDR3 is TGTGCCAGCAGTAGTCCCCTCTCTGGGGCCAACGTCCTGACTTTC. This chain links TRBV6-2 or TRBV6-3 with TRBJ2-6, with D unresolved. Per germline, CDR1 MNHEY and CDR2 SVGEGT. The CDR3 runs to 15 residues. Trimming took 5 bases from V and 0 from J, leaving 8 bases between them.

This clonotype has a handful of counts. The chain employs TRBV9 and TRBJ2-7; 11 bases are shared with TRBD1. The junction had 6 bases not matched to a gene; V was cut back by 6 bases and J by 4 bases. Germline V CDR1 and CDR2: SGDLS, YYNGEE. The CDR3 totals 14 residues. For the CDR3, the DNA is TGTGCCAGCACTCCCGGGACAGGGGGATACGAGCAGTACTTC. As protein: CASTPGTGGYEQYF.

In this sample, this clonotype turned up many times. This chain connects TRBV7-8 to TRBJ1-2; D gene ambiguous. This CDR3 is 12 amino acids long. Germline lookup yields CDR1 SGHVS and CDR2 FQNEAQ. V was shortened by 3 bases and J by 5 bases, with 7 bases between the two germline ends. CDR3 residues: CASSLGFYGYTF. Written as DNA, the CDR3 is TGTGCCAGCAGCTTGGGATTTTATGGCTACACCTTC.

The genes are TRBV6-1 and TRBJ2-7; no clear D. The germline V gene encodes CDR1 MNHNS and CDR2 SASEGT. Trimming removed 10 bases at V and 3 bases at J, with 7 bases between. The CDR3 spans 10 residues. The CDR3 protein is CATKYYEQYF. The CDR3 nucleotides read TGTGCCACCAAATACTACGAGCAGTACTTC.

This clonotype appeared many times. J is TRBJ2-3 and V is TRBV28; tentatively, D is TRBD1 or TRBD2 (5 bases each). This CDR3 comprises 16 residues. Germline CDR1 is MDHEN and CDR2 is SYDVKM. V was cut by 1 base and J by 4 bases, with 15 bases left in between. CDR3 sequence: CASSLSGSYRADTQYF. The CDR3 DNA is TGTGCCAGCAGTTTATCAGGGAGTTATCGGGCAGATACGCAGTATTTT.

This clonotype was detected ten times or more. This chain links TRBV28 with TRBJ1-1; 11 bases fit TRBD1. The CDR3 is 15 amino acids. Trimming removed 6 bases from V and 8 bases from J; junction bases left unmatched: 11. Germline values: CDR1 MDHEN, CDR2 SYDVKM. The CDR3, as DNA: TGTGCCAGCAGGCCTAGCGGACAGGGGGCTACGGAAGCTTTCTTT. Translated, it gives CASRPSGQGATEAFF.

V is TRBV28 and J is TRBJ2-5; TRBD1 is a possible D gene (5 bases). V lost 3 bases and J lost 4, with 18 bases in between. The CDR3 is 16 amino acids. The germline V gene encodes CDR1 MDHEN and CDR2 SYDVKM. The DNA for the CDR3 is TGTGCCAGCAGTTTGTCAGGGCCTAGGGAATTAGAGACCCAGTACTTC. Its translation: CASSLSGPRELETQYF.

This clonotype was counted a few times. The J gene is TRBJ2-3, the V gene TRBV9; 9 nucleotides agree with TRBD1. The CDR3 has 15 residues. V was pared by 4 bases and J by 6 bases, with 9 bases of the junction left unmatched. The germline V gene encodes CDR1 SGDLS and CDR2 YYNGEE. DNA for the CDR3: TGTGCCAGCAGCCCCGCTGGACAGGGGTGGGATACGCAGTATTTT. Its translation: CASSPAGQGWDTQYF.

This clonotype was counted a few times. This chain links TRBV27 with TRBJ1-6, with 9 positions matching TRBD1. There are 15 residues in the CDR3. V was clipped by 5 bases and J by 8 bases; unmatched bases: 7. Germline V gene lookup returns CDR1 MNHEY and CDR2 SMNVEV (reference sequence). The CDR3 sequence is CASSPRQGDYSPLHF. The CDR3 nucleotides are TGTGCCAGCAGTCCGCGACAGGGGGATTATTCACCCCTCCACTTT.

The table lists this clonotype with many counts. This chain connects TRBV7-9 to TRBJ2-1, with 9 bases lining up with TRBD2. The CDR3 has 16 residues. In germline, CDR1 is SEHNR, CDR2 FQNEAQ (reference sequence). The V and J ends lost 1 base and 4 bases, in that order; junction bases with no gene match: 5. DNA for the CDR3: TGTGCCAGCAGCTTAGATGTAGCGGGAGCATACAATGAGCAGTTCTTC. The encoded protein is CASSLDVAGAYNEQFF.

This clonotype was seen only a few times. The V gene is TRBV6-5, the J gene TRBJ2-2; D perhaps matches TRBD2 (5 bases). Between the trimmed V and J ends, which lost 0 bases and 2 bases, there was a span of 7 bases. The CDR3 consists of 15 residues. The germline gives CDR1 MNHEY, CDR2 SVGAGI. The chain's CDR3 is CASSYSGVNTGELFF. In DNA form, the CDR3 reads TGTGCCAGCAGTTACTCCGGGGTAAACACCGGGGAGCTGTTTTTT.

The CDR3 protein is CASSLVLGQPMGYTF. In DNA form, the CDR3 reads TGTGCCAGCAGCTTAGTATTAGGACAGCCTATGGGCTACACCTTC. This chain uses TRBV7-2 with TRBJ1-2, with D possibly matching TRBD1 (6 bases). The CDR3 contains 15 residues. In germline, CDR1 is SGHTA, CDR2 FQGNSA. The V end lost 1 base, the J end lost 8 bases, and 17 bases lay between the germline ends.

This chain connects TRBV5-4 to TRBJ1-2; TRBD1 might be the D (6 bases). CDR3 length: 15 amino acids. Trimming removed 0 bases at V and 4 bases at J, with 13 bases between. The germline CDR1 and CDR2 sequences are SGHNT and YYREEE (reference sequence). In nucleotides, the CDR3 is TGTGCCAGCAGCTTGGCCGGGGGGCGGAGCTATGGCTACACCTTC. It is translated as CASSLAGGRSYGYTF.

The chain carries TRBV9 and TRBJ2-1; 10 nucleotides match TRBD1. Germline V gene data show CDR1 as SGDLS and CDR2 as YYNGEE. CDR3 size: 16 residues. The V and J ends lost 0 bases and 9 bases, in that order; junction bases with no gene match: 9. The CDR3 reads CASSVAGTGDFSEQFF. CDR3 nucleotide sequence: TGTGCCAGCAGCGTAGCTGGGACAGGGGACTTTAGTGAGCAGTTCTTC.

The V call is TRBV5-4, the J call TRBJ1-2, with a weak D call TRBD1 (6 bases). Deletions cut 2 bases from V and 2 bases from J, with 16 bases between. CDR1 is SGHNT and CDR2 is YYREEE in the germline V gene (reference sequence). This CDR3 comprises 16 residues. The CDR3 bases are TGTGCCAGCAGCTTTACGGGGCGGGGGGCCAACTATGGCTACACCTTC. Amino acid sequence: CASSFTGRGANYGYTF.

This clonotype has ten or more counts. The chain carries TRBV12-3 or TRBV12-4 and TRBJ2-1; 15 bases line up with TRBD2. The CDR3 sequence is 16 residues long. Unmatched junction bases numbered 7, after V lost 7 bases and J lost 6 bases. Here the CDR3 reads CASTPRTSGRANEQFF. CDR3 bases: TGTGCCAGCACCCCTCGGACTAGCGGGAGGGCCAATGAGCAGTTCTTC.

This clonotype was observed at least ten times. CDR3 in amino acids: CASSLGAGGNHNEQFF. CDR3 DNA sequence: TGTGCCAGCAGTTTGGGAGCGGGAGGTAACCACAATGAGCAGTTCTTC. V gene TRBV27 combines with J gene TRBJ2-1; 9 positions agree with TRBD2. The trim removed 3 bases at V and 5 bases at J, leaving 8 bases unmatched. Germline-derived CDR1 and CDR2 are MNHEY and SMNVEV (reference sequence). The CDR3 runs to 16 residues.